This TCR beta chain is drawn from a study of HIV-infected patients and healthy controls. Germline V CDR1 and CDR2: LGHDT, YNNKEL (reference sequence). With 1 base removed from V and 7 bases from J, the gap between germline ends came to 5 bases. The CDR3 is 11 amino acids. TCRdb re-called the 5' RACE reads with MiXCR, one entry per CDR3 protein. Of about 70,000 distinct CDR3 sequences detected, roughly a sixth appear once; the ten largest clones hold approximately 5.3%. V gene TRBV3-1 combines with J gene TRBJ2-7, with unresolved D. The sequenced sample consisted of CD4+ T cells from blood. The TCR was taken from a human donor in good health. In DNA form, the CDR3 reads TGTGCCAGCAGCCAAGTTGGGGAGCAGTACTTC. It encodes CASSQVGEQYF.